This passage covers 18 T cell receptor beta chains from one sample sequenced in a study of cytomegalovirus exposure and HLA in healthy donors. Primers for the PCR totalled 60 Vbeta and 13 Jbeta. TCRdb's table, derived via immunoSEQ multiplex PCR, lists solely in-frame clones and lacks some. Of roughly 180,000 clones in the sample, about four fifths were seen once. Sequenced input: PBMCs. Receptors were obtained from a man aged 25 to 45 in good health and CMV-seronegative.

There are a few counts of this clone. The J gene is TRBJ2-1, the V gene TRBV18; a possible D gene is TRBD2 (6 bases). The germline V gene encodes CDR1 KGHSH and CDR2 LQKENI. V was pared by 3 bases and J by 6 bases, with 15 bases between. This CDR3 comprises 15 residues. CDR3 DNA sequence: TGTGCCAGCTCACCTGGGACTTCTGTAACCAATGAGCAGTTCTTC. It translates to CASSPGTSVTNEQFF. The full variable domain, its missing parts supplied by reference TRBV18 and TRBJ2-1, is NAGVMQNPRHLVRRRGQEARLRCSPMKGHSHVYWYRQLPEEGLKFMVYLQKENIIDESGMPKERFSAEFPKEGPSILRIQQVVRGDSAAYFCASSPGTSVTNEQFFGPGTRLTVL.

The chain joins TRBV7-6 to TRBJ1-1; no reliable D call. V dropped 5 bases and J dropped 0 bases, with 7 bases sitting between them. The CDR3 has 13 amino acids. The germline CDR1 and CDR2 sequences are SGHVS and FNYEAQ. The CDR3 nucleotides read TGTGCCAGCAGCCTTACACTGAACACTGAAGCTTTCTTT. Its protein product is CASSLTLNTEAFF.

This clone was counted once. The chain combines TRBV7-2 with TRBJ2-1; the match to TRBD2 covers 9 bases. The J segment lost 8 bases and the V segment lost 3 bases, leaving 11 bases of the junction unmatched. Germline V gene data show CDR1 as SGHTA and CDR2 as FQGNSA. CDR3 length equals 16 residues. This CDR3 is CASSFLSGGRPHEQFF. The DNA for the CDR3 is TGTGCCAGCAGCTTCCTTAGCGGGGGCAGGCCCCATGAGCAGTTCTTC. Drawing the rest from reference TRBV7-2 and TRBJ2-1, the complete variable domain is GAGVSQSPSNKVTEKGKDVELRCDPISGHTALYWYRQSLGQGLEFLIYFQGNSAPDKSGLPSDRFSAERTGGSVSTLTIQRTQQEDSAVYLCASSFLSGGRPHEQFFGPGTRLTVL.

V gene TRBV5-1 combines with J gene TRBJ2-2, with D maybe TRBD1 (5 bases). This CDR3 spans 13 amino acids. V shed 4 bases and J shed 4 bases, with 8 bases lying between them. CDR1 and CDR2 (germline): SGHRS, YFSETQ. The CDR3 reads CASSTTVTGELFF. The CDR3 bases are TGCGCCAGCAGCACGACAGTCACCGGGGAGCTGTTTTTT.

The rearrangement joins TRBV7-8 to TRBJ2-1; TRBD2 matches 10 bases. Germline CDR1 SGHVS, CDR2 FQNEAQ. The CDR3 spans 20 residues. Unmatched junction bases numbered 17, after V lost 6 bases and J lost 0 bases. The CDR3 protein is CASRAIHSGGSSSSYNEQFF. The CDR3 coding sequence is TGTGCCAGCAGAGCTATCCATAGCGGGGGGTCCTCTAGCTCCTACAATGAGCAGTTCTTC.

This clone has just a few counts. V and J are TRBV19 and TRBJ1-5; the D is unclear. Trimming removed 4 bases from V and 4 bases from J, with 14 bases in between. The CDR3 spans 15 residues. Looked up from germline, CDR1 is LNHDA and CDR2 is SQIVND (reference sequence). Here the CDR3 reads CASSTRQSGNQPQHF. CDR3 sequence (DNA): TGTGCCAGTAGTACCCGACAAAGTGGTAATCAGCCCCAGCATTTT.

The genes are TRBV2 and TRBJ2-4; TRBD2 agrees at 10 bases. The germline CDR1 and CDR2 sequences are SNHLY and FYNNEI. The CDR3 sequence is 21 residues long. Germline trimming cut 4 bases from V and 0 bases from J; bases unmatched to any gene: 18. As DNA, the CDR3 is TGTGCCAGCAGTGGACCGGCGGCTAGCGGGAGACCCAACCTAGCCAAAAACATTCAGTACTTC. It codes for CASSGPAASGRPNLAKNIQYF.

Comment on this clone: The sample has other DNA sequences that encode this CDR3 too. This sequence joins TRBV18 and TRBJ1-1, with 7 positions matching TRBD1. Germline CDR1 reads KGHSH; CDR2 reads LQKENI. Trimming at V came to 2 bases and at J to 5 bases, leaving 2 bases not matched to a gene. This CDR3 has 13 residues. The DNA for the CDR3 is TGTGCCAGCTCACCAGCAGGGGGGACTGAAGCTTTCTTT. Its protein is CASSPAGGTEAFF.

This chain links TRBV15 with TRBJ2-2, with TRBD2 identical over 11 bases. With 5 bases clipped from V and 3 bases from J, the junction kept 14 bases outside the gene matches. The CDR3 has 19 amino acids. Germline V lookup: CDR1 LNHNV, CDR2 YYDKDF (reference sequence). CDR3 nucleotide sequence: TGTGCCACCAGCTCCCAGACATCTAGCGGGGGGCTTTACACCGGGGAGCTGTTTTTT. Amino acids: CATSSQTSSGGLYTGELFF.

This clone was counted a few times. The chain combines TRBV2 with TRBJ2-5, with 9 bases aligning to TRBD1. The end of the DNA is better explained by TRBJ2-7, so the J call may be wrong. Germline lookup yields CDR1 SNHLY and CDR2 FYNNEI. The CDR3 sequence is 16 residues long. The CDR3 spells CASKGQGVSEKYEQYF. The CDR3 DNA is TGTGCCAGCAAGGGACAGGGAGTGTCGGAGAAGTACGAGCAGTACTTC.

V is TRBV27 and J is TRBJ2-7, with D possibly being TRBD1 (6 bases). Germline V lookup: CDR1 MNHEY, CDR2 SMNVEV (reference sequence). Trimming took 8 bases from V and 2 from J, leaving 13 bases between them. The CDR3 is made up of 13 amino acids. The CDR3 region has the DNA TGTGCCAGCGGACAGAATCACGCCTACGAGCAGTACTTC. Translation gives CASGQNHAYEQYF.

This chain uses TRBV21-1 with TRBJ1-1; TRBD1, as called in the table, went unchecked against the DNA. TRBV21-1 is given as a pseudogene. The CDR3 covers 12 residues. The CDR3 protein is CASSTTASEAFF. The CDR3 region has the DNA TGTGCCAGCAGCACGACAGCGAGTGAAGCTTTCTTT.

The CDR3 is CASSLGAGSTDTQYF. CDR3 nucleotide sequence: TGTGCCAGCAGCTTAGGGGCGGGGAGCACAGATACGCAGTATTTT. The chain uses TRBV11-2 and TRBJ2-3; D perhaps matches TRBD2 (6 bases). The CDR3 has 15 amino acids. Germline values: CDR1 SGHAT, CDR2 FQNNGV. The V end lost 1 base, the J end lost 0 bases, and 8 bases lay between the germline ends.

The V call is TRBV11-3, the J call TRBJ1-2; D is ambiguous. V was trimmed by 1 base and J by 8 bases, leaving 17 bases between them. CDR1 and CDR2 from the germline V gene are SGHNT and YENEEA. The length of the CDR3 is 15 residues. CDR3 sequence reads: CASSLASWRGEGYTF. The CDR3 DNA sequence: TGTGCCAGCAGCTTAGCCAGTTGGCGGGGAGAGGGCTACACCTTC.

This CDR3 is CAWRIADYEQYF. As DNA, the CDR3 is TGTGCCTGGAGAATAGCGGACTACGAGCAGTACTTC. The chain links TRBV30 to TRBJ2-7; TRBD2 might be the D (6 bases). Trimming stripped 3 bases from V and 3 bases from J, with 9 bases between. The CDR3 covers 12 residues. The germline CDR1 and CDR2 sequences are GTSNPN and SVGIG (reference sequence).

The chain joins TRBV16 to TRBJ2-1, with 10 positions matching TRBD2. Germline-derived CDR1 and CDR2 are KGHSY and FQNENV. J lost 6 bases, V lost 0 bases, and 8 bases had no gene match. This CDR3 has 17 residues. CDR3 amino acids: CASSQSIGLADCNEQFF. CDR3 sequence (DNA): TGTGCCAGCAGCCAATCTATAGGACTAGCGGATTGCAATGAGCAGTTCTTC.

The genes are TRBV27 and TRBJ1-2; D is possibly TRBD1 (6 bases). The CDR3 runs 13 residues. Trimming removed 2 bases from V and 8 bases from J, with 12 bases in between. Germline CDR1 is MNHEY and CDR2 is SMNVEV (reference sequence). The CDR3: CASSLSGGWGYTF. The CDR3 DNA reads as TGTGCCAGCAGTTTAAGCGGGGGCTGGGGCTACACCTTC.

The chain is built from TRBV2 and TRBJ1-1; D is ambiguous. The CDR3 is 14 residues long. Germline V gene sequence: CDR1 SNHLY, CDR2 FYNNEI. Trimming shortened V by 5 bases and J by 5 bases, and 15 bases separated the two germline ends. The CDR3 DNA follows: TGTGCCAGCAGTACCCCCGCAGGTGGTACTGAAGCTTTCTTT. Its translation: CASSTPAGGTEAFF.